The 2 T cell receptor beta chains below were found in one sample sequenced in a study of cytomegalovirus exposure and HLA in healthy donors. Measured with immunoSEQ multiplex PCR; TCRdb has only the in-frame clones, and not every one. The sample gives about 130,000 clones, 88% of which show up once; approximately 1.3% is in the top ten. The specimen was PBMCs. Receptors originate from a man in his thirties or forties in good health and CMV-seronegative.

The gene calls are TRBV7-2 and TRBJ2-1, with 11 bases fitting TRBD2. This CDR3 has 15 residues. Germline CDR1 SGHTA, CDR2 FQGNSA. Trimming took 3 bases from V and 5 from J; bases not matched to a gene: 3. This CDR3 reads CASSFQLAGDNEQFF. Written as DNA, the CDR3 is TGTGCCAGCAGCTTCCAACTAGCGGGAGACAATGAGCAGTTCTTC.

The chain combines TRBV5-4 with TRBJ2-2, with D maybe TRBD2 (5 bases). Germline assignment: CDR1 SGHNT and CDR2 YYREEE (reference sequence). This CDR3 is built from 14 residues. With 5 bases removed from V and 1 base from J, the gap between germline ends came to 9 bases. CDR3 residues: CASRSGLNTGELFF. The CDR3, as DNA: TGTGCCAGCAGATCCGGACTGAACACCGGGGAGCTGTTTTTT.